Listed below are T cell receptor beta chains from one sample, sequenced in a study of human T cells and chemical hapten exposure. TCRdb fed the RACE reads into MiXCR, producing one record per CDR3 protein. The repertoire consists of about 380,000 distinct CDR3 sequences, with nearly 5% occurring once and the leading ten covering approximately 2.1%. This sample comprised whole blood, obtained in connection with sensitization to the hapten diphenylcyclopropenone (DPC). The receptors were sampled from a woman aged 50 to 65 with alopecia areata. Some clones in this sample may be carry-over from other donors' samples. Each CDR3 is given with its conserved first and last residue. A D gene is named only where the DNA matches it firmly. Only part of the rows carry a size: once, few, many, or a class if the clone is expanded.

d_gene: -
j_gene: TRBJ2-7
abundance: many
v_gene: TRBV6-5
CDR3aa: CASSWGLGAYEQYF
CDR3nt: TGTGCCAGCAGCTGGGGGTTAGGGGCCTACGAGCAGTACTTC

d_gene: TRBD1
j_gene: TRBJ1-5
abundance: many
v_gene: TRBV20-1
CDR3aa: CSATTGGNQPQHF
CDR3nt: TGCAGTGCTACTACAGGGGGCAATCAGCCCCAGCATTTT

d_gene: -
j_gene: TRBJ2-1
abundance: few
v_gene: TRBV24-1
CDR3aa: CATSERDNEQFF
CDR3nt: TGTGCCACCAGTGAACGGGACAATGAGCAGTTCTTC

d_gene: TRBD2
j_gene: TRBJ2-5
abundance: few
v_gene: TRBV5-1
CDR3aa: CASSPDASGPQETQYF
CDR3nt: TGCGCCAGCAGCCCGGATGCTAGCGGGCCACAAGAGACCCAGTACTTC

d_gene: TRBD2
j_gene: TRBJ2-3
abundance: many
v_gene: TRBV20-1
CDR3aa: CSVPGLGALDTQYF
CDR3nt: TGCAGTGTCCCGGGACTAGGAGCACTTGATACGCAGTATTTT

d_gene: -
j_gene: TRBJ1-5
abundance: few
v_gene: TRBV20-1
CDR3aa: CSARQDFSNQPQHF
CDR3nt: TGCAGTGCTAGACAGGATTTTTCCAATCAGCCCCAGCATTTT

d_gene: TRBD1
j_gene: TRBJ1-2
abundance: many
v_gene: TRBV6-5
CDR3aa: CASSYAGTGVYGYTF
CDR3nt: TGTGCCAGCAGTTACGCCGGGACAGGGGTGTATGGCTACACCTTC

d_gene: -
j_gene: TRBJ2-7
abundance: many
v_gene: TRBV9
CDR3aa: CASRIRGYEQYF
CDR3nt: TGTGCCAGCAGAATCAGGGGATACGAGCAGTACTTC

d_gene: -
j_gene: TRBJ2-5
abundance: few
v_gene: TRBV24-1
CDR3aa: CATSDFKAGQETQYF
CDR3nt: TGTGCCACCAGTGATTTTAAGGCGGGGCAAGAGACCCAGTACTTC

d_gene: -
j_gene: TRBJ2-1
abundance: many
v_gene: TRBV27
CDR3aa: CASKVFNRADHNEQFF
CDR3nt: TGTGCCAGCAAGGTTTTCAACAGGGCCGATCACAATGAGCAGTTCTTC

d_gene: -
j_gene: TRBJ2-5
abundance: many
v_gene: TRBV10-3
CDR3aa: CAISESKRGEETQYF
CDR3nt: TGTGCCATCAGTGAGTCAAAAAGGGGGGAAGAGACCCAGTACTTC

d_gene: TRBD1
j_gene: TRBJ1-4
abundance: many
v_gene: TRBV7-2
CDR3aa: CASSRQGRSEKLFF
CDR3nt: TGTGCCAGCAGCAGACAGGGTCGTTCGGAAAAACTGTTTTTT

d_gene: TRBD2
j_gene: TRBJ2-1
abundance: -
v_gene: TRBV7-8
CDR3aa: CASSLVRLAESYNEQFF
CDR3nt: TGTGCCAGCAGCTTAGTAAGGCTAGCGGAATCCTACAATGAGCAGTTCTTC

d_gene: -
j_gene: TRBJ2-2
abundance: many
v_gene: TRBV28
CDR3aa: CASSPPGGLTGELFF
CDR3nt: TGTGCCAGCAGTCCACCAGGAGGGTTGACCGGGGAGCTGTTTTTT

d_gene: -
j_gene: TRBJ2-7
abundance: many
v_gene: TRBV6-2/TRBV6-3
CDR3aa: CASGRRAPAYEQYF
CDR3nt: TGTGCCAGCGGCCGTCGGGCTCCGGCCTACGAGCAGTACTTC

d_gene: -
j_gene: TRBJ1-2
abundance: many
v_gene: TRBV3-1
CDR3aa: CASSQVLLGGYTF
CDR3nt: TGTGCCAGCAGCCAAGTCCTCCTCGGGGGCTACACCTTC

d_gene: TRBD1
j_gene: TRBJ1-2
abundance: many
v_gene: TRBV6-2/TRBV6-3
CDR3aa: CATGTGGNYGYTF
CDR3nt: TGTGCCACCGGGACAGGGGGGAACTATGGCTACACCTTC

d_gene: -
j_gene: TRBJ2-2
abundance: many
v_gene: TRBV11-2
CDR3aa: CASSLTPAGELFF
CDR3nt: TGTGCCAGCAGCTTAACCCCGGCCGGGGAGCTGTTTTTT

d_gene: TRBD2
j_gene: TRBJ2-2
abundance: many
v_gene: TRBV5-1
CDR3aa: CASSPPAGEIGELFF
CDR3nt: TGCGCCAGCTCTCCACCAGCGGGAGAAATCGGGGAGCTGTTTTTT

d_gene: -
j_gene: TRBJ1-1
abundance: few
v_gene: TRBV5-1
CDR3aa: CASSPGENRGTEAFF
CDR3nt: TGCGCCAGCAGCCCCGGGGAGAATCGAGGAACTGAAGCTTTCTTT

d_gene: TRBD1
j_gene: TRBJ1-5
abundance: -
v_gene: TRBV12-3/TRBV12-4
CDR3aa: CASSGGQGGFQPQHF
CDR3nt: TGTGCCAGCAGTGGGGGACAGGGAGGGTTTCAGCCCCAGCATTTT

d_gene: -
j_gene: TRBJ1-2
abundance: many
v_gene: TRBV10-3
CDR3aa: CAIGAGLRGVNYGYTF
CDR3nt: TGTGCCATCGGGGCCGGTTTAAGGGGAGTTAACTATGGCTACACCTTC

d_gene: -
j_gene: TRBJ2-7
abundance: many
v_gene: TRBV7-9
CDR3aa: CASSPGEGPYEQYF
CDR3nt: TGTGCCAGCAGCCCGGGTGAAGGCCCTTACGAGCAGTACTTC

d_gene: TRBD1
j_gene: TRBJ2-1
abundance: few
v_gene: TRBV9
CDR3aa: CASSTVPLQGANEQFF
CDR3nt: TGTGCCAGCAGCACGGTACCTCTACAGGGGGCGAATGAGCAGTTCTTC

d_gene: TRBD1
j_gene: TRBJ2-3
abundance: many
v_gene: TRBV6-2/TRBV6-3
CDR3aa: CASSRDRGFTDTQYF
CDR3nt: TGTGCCAGCAGCCGGGACAGGGGGTTCACAGATACGCAGTATTTT

d_gene: -
j_gene: TRBJ1-1
abundance: many
v_gene: TRBV29-1
CDR3aa: CSVETGNTEAFF
CDR3nt: TGCAGCGTTGAGACAGGGAACACTGAAGCTTTCTTT

d_gene: TRBD1
j_gene: TRBJ2-3
abundance: many
v_gene: TRBV29-1
CDR3aa: CSVDGVRDRATDTQYF
CDR3nt: TGCAGCGTTGACGGCGTCCGGGACAGGGCCACAGATACGCAGTATTTT

d_gene: -
j_gene: TRBJ2-5
abundance: many
v_gene: TRBV10-2
CDR3aa: CASSESGQETQYF
CDR3nt: TGCGCCAGCAGTGAATCGGGGCAAGAGACCCAGTACTTC

d_gene: TRBD1
j_gene: TRBJ2-1
abundance: many
v_gene: TRBV4-3
CDR3aa: CASSQETTGGSEQFF
CDR3nt: TGCGCCAGCAGCCAAGAGACCACAGGGGGCAGTGAGCAGTTCTTC

d_gene: -
j_gene: TRBJ2-7
abundance: few
v_gene: TRBV29-1
CDR3aa: CSVGGGVGEQYF
CDR3nt: TGCAGCGTTGGAGGGGGGGTCGGCGAGCAGTACTTC

d_gene: TRBD2
j_gene: TRBJ2-3
abundance: many
v_gene: TRBV28
CDR3aa: CANSTSATDTQYF
CDR3nt: TGTGCCAATTCGACTAGCGCCACAGATACGCAGTATTTT

d_gene: -
j_gene: TRBJ1-5
abundance: -
v_gene: TRBV7-9
CDR3aa: CASSLAPDNQPQHF
CDR3nt: TGTGCCAGCAGCTTAGCGCCCGACAATCAGCCCCAGCATTTT

d_gene: TRBD2
j_gene: TRBJ2-1
abundance: -
v_gene: TRBV27
CDR3aa: CASSPGLAGDEQFF
CDR3nt: TGTGCCAGCAGTCCGGGACTAGCGGGGGATGAGCAGTTCTTC

d_gene: -
j_gene: TRBJ2-1
abundance: many
v_gene: TRBV20-1
CDR3aa: CSASRGGSRNEQFF
CDR3nt: TGCAGTGCTAGTAGGGGAGGCAGTAGGAATGAGCAGTTCTTC

d_gene: -
j_gene: TRBJ2-1
abundance: many
v_gene: TRBV24-1
CDR3aa: CATGDPQDDEQFF
CDR3nt: TGTGCCACCGGTGACCCACAGGACGATGAGCAGTTCTTC

d_gene: -
j_gene: TRBJ1-6
abundance: few
v_gene: TRBV25-1
CDR3aa: CASSESTLYNSPLHF
CDR3nt: TGTGCCAGCAGTGAATCAACACTTTATAATTCACCCCTCCACTTT

d_gene: TRBD2
j_gene: TRBJ2-2
abundance: -
v_gene: TRBV2
CDR3aa: CASRGGPNTGELFF
CDR3nt: TGTGCCAGCCGCGGGGGGCCCAACACCGGGGAGCTGTTTTTT

d_gene: -
j_gene: TRBJ2-3
abundance: many
v_gene: TRBV29-1
CDR3aa: CSVAGTPSTDTQYF
CDR3nt: TGCAGCGTGGCCGGGACACCAAGCACAGATACGCAGTATTTT

d_gene: -
j_gene: TRBJ1-5
abundance: many
v_gene: TRBV6-1
CDR3aa: CASRESGNQPQHF
CDR3nt: TGTGCCAGCCGGGAGAGCGGCAATCAGCCCCAGCATTTT

d_gene: TRBD1
j_gene: TRBJ2-2
abundance: many
v_gene: TRBV19
CDR3aa: CASKGQGASTGELFF
CDR3nt: TGTGCCAGTAAGGGACAGGGGGCGAGTACCGGGGAGCTGTTTTTT

d_gene: TRBD1
j_gene: TRBJ1-1
abundance: -
v_gene: TRBV13
CDR3aa: CASSLGRGAEAFF
CDR3nt: TGTGCCAGCAGCTTAGGCAGGGGGGCTGAAGCTTTCTTT

d_gene: TRBD1
j_gene: TRBJ1-2
abundance: few
v_gene: TRBV20-1
CDR3aa: CSALRLGQAPDYGYTF
CDR3nt: TGCAGTGCACTGCGTCTTGGACAGGCCCCCGACTATGGCTACACCTTC

d_gene: -
j_gene: TRBJ2-2
abundance: few
v_gene: TRBV20-1
CDR3aa: CSAQLAPPGELFF
CDR3nt: TGCAGTGCTCAACTAGCTCCCCCCGGGGAGCTGTTTTTT

d_gene: TRBD1
j_gene: TRBJ1-6
abundance: few
v_gene: TRBV3-1
CDR3aa: CASSQGWTGVNSPLHF
CDR3nt: TGTGCCAGCAGCCAAGGTTGGACAGGGGTTAATTCACCCCTCCACTTT

d_gene: -
j_gene: TRBJ1-6
abundance: many
v_gene: TRBV29-1
CDR3aa: CTSQGIHNSPLHF
CDR3nt: TGCACCTCCCAAGGCATTCACAATTCACCCCTCCACTTT

d_gene: -
j_gene: TRBJ1-5
abundance: many
v_gene: TRBV11-2
CDR3aa: CASSLLPHQPQHF
CDR3nt: TGTGCCAGCAGCCTCCTGCCCCATCAGCCCCAGCATTTT

d_gene: -
j_gene: TRBJ2-3
abundance: few
v_gene: TRBV7-2
CDR3aa: CASSPRIGAVASTDTQYF
CDR3nt: TGTGCCAGCAGCCCTAGGATAGGCGCAGTAGCCAGCACAGATACGCAGTATTTT

d_gene: -
j_gene: TRBJ2-6
abundance: -
v_gene: TRBV28
CDR3aa: CASLSFSGANVLTF
CDR3nt: TGTGCCAGCCTAAGCTTCTCTGGGGCCAACGTCCTGACTTTC

d_gene: -
j_gene: TRBJ2-7
abundance: many
v_gene: TRBV28
CDR3aa: CASMRGGWDTYEQYF
CDR3nt: TGTGCCAGCATGAGGGGCGGCTGGGACACCTACGAGCAGTACTTC

d_gene: -
j_gene: TRBJ2-1
abundance: many
v_gene: TRBV12-3/TRBV12-4
CDR3aa: CASSLRGRGLFF
CDR3nt: TGTGCCAGCAGTTTAAGGGGGAGGGGTTTGTTCTTC

d_gene: -
j_gene: TRBJ1-1
abundance: many
v_gene: TRBV28
CDR3aa: CASKEGRTEAFF
CDR3nt: TGTGCCAGCAAAGAGGGACGGACTGAAGCTTTCTTT

d_gene: -
j_gene: TRBJ2-7
abundance: -
v_gene: TRBV5-1
CDR3aa: CASRLSSSYEQYF
CDR3nt: TGCGCCAGCCGTCTGAGCAGCAGCTACGAGCAGTACTTC

d_gene: -
j_gene: TRBJ1-6
abundance: many
v_gene: TRBV2
CDR3aa: CASIQGNAPLHF
CDR3nt: TGTGCCAGCATCCAGGGGAACGCACCCCTCCACTTT